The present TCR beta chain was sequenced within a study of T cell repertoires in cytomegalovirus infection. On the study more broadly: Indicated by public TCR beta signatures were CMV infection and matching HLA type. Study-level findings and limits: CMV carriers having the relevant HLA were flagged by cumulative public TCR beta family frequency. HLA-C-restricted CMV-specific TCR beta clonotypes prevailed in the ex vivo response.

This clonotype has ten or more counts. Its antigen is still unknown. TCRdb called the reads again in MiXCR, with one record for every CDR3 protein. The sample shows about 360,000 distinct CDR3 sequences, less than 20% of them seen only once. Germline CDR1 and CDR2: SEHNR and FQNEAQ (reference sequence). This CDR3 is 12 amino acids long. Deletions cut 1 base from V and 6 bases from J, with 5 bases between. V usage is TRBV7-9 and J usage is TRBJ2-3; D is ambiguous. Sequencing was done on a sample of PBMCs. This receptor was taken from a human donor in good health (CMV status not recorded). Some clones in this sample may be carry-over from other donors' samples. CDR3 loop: CASSLEADTQYF. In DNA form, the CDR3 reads TGTGCCAGCAGCTTAGAGGCGGATACGCAGTATTTT.